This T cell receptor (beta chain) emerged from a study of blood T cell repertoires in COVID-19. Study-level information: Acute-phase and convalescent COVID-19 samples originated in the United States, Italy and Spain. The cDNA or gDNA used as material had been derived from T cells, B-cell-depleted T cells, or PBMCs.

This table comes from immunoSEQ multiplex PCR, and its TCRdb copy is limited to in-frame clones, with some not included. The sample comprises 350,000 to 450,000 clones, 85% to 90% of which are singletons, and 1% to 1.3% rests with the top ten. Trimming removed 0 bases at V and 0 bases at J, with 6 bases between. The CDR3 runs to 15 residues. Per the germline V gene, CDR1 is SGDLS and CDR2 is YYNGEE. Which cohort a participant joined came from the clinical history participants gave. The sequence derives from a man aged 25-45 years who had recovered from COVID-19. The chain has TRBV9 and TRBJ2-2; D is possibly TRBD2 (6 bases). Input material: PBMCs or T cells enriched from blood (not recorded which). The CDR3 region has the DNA TGTGCCAGCAGCGTAGGCGGGACGAACACCGGGGAGCTGTTTTTT. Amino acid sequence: CASSVGGTNTGELFF. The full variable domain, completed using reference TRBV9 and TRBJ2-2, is DSGVTQTPKHLITATGQRVTLRCSPRSGDLSVYWYQQSLDQGLQFLIQYYNGEERAKGNILERFSAQQFPDLHSELNLSSLELGDSALYFCASSVGGTNTGELFFGEGSRLTVL.